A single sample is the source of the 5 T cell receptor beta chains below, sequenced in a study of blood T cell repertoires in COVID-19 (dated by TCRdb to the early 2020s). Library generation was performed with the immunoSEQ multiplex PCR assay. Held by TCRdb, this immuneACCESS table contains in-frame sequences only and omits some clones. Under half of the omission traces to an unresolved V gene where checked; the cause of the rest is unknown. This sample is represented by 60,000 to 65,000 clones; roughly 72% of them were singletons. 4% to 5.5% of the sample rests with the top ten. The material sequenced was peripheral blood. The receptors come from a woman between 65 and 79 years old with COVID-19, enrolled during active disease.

CDR3 nucleotide sequence: TGCAGCGTTGTCGTGCGCGGCCAGTCCAACTATGGCTACACCTTC. Translated: CSVVVRGQSNYGYTF. This chain joins TRBV29-1 and TRBJ1-2; D not resolved. Germline CDR1 is SQVTM and CDR2 is ANQGSEA. Trimming left V 4 bases short and J 2 bases short, with 17 bases between. The CDR3 consists of 15 residues.

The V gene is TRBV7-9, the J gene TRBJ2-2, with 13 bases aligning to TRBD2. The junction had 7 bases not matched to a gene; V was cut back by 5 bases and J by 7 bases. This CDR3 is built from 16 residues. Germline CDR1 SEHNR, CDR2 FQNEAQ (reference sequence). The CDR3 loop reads CASSLGLAGANGELFF. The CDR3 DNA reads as TGTGCCAGCAGCCTCGGACTAGCGGGAGCAAACGGGGAGCTGTTTTTT. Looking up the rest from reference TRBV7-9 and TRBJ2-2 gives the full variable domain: DTGVSQNPRHKITKRGQNVTFRCDPISEHNRLYWYRQTLGQGPEFLTYFQNEAQLEKSRLLSDRFSAERPKGSFSTLEIQRTEQGDSAMYLCASSLGLAGANGELFFGEGSRLTVL.

The CDR3, as DNA: TGTGCCAGTATAGACGGATTGGGGCGAAATCAGCCCCAGCATTTT. The encoded protein is CASIDGLGRNQPQHF. The chain links TRBV19 to TRBJ1-5, with D possibly matching TRBD1 (5 bases). Trimming shortened V by 7 bases and J by 4 bases, and 17 bases separated the two germline ends. The germline gives CDR1 LNHDA, CDR2 SQIVND (reference sequence). The CDR3 is 15 amino acids.

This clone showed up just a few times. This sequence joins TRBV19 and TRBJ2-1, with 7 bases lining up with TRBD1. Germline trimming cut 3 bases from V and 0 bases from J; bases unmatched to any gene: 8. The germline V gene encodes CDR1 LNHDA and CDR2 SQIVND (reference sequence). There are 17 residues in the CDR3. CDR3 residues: CASSMDRTAGSYNEQFF. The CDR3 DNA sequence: TGTGCCAGTAGTATGGACAGGACGGCGGGCTCCTACAATGAGCAGTTCTTC.

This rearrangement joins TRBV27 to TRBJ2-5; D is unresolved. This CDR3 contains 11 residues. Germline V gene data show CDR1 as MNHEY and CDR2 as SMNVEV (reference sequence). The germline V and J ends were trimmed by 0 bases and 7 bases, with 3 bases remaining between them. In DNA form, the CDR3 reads TGTGCCAGCAGTTTATCCGGGACCCAGTACTTC. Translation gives CASSLSGTQYF.